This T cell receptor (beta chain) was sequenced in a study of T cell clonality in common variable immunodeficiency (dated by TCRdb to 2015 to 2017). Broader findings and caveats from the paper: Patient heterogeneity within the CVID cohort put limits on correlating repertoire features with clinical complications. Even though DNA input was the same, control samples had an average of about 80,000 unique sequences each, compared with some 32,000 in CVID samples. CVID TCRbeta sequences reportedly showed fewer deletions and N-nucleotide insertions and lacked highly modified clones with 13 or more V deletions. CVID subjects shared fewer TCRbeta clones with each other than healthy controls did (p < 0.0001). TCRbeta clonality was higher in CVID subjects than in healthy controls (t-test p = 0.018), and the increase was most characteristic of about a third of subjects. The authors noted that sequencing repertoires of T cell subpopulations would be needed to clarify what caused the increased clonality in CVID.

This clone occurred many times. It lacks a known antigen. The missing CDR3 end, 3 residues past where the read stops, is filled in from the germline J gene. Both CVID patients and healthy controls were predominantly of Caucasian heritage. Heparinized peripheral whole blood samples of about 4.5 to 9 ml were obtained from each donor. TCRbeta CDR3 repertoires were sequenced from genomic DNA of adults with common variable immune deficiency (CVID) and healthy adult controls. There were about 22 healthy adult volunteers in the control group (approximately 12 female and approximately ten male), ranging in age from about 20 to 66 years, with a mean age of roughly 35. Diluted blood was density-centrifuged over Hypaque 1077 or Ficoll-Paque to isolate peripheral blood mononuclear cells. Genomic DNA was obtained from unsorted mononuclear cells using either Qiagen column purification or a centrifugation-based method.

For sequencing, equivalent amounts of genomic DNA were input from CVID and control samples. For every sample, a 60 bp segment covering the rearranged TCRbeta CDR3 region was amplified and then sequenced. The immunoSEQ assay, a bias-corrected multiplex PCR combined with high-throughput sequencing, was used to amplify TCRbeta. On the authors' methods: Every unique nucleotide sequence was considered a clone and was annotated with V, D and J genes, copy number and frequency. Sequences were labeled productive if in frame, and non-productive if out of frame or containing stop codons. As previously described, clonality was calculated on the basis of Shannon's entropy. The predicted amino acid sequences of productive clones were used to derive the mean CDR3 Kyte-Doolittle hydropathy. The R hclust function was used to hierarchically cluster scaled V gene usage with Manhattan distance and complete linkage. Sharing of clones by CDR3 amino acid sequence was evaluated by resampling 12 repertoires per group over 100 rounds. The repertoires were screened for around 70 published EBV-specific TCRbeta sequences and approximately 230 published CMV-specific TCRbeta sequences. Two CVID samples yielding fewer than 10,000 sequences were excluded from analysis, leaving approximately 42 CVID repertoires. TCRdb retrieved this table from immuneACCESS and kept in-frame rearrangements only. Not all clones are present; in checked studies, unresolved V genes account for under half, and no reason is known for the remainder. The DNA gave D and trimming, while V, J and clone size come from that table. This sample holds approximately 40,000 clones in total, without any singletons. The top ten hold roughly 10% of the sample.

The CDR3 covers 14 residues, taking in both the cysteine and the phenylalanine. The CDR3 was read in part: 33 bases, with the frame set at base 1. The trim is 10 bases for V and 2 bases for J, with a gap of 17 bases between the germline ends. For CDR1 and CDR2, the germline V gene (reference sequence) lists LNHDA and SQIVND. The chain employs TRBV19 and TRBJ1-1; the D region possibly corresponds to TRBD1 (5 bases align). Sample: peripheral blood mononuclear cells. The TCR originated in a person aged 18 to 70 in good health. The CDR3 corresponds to CATTLVGTNTEAFF. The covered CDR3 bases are TGTGCCACGACTTTAGTAGGGACTAACACTGAA.